The T cell receptor beta chain described here comes from a study of blood T cell repertoires in COVID-19. The overall study: Whether acute or convalescent, the COVID-19 samples came from the United States, Italy and Spain.

TCRdb's copy holds only in-frame clones and misses some; the assay was immunoSEQ multiplex PCR. The table shows 400,000 or so clones, with approximately 89% occurring only once. Per germline, CDR1 SGDLS and CDR2 YYNGEE. The CDR3 contains 14 residues. V lost 4 bases to trimming and J lost 5 bases, with 14 bases between them. The sample taken for sequencing was peripheral blood. The chain recombines TRBV9 with TRBJ2-3; possible D gene TRBD2, 7 bases. This TCR derives from a woman between 40 and 50 years old with COVID-19, enrolled during active disease. The CDR3 DNA reads TGTGCCAGCAGCCGGGGGGCGGGGGAAGATACGCAGTATTTT. It specifies CASSRGAGEDTQYF.